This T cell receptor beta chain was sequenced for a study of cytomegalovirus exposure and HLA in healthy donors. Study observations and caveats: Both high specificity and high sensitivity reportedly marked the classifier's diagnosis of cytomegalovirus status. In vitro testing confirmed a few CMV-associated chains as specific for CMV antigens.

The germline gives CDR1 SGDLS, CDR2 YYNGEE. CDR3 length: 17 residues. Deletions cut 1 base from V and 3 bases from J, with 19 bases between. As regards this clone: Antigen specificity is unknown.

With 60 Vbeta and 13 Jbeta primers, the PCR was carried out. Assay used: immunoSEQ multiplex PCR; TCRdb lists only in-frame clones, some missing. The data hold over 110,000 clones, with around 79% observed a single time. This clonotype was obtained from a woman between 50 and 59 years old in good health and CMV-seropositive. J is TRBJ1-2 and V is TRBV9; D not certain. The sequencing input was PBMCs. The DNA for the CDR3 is TGTGCCAGCAGCGTATCTAGCGGCAGCTCTTTTGACTATGGCTACACCTTC. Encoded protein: CASSVSSGSSFDYGYTF.